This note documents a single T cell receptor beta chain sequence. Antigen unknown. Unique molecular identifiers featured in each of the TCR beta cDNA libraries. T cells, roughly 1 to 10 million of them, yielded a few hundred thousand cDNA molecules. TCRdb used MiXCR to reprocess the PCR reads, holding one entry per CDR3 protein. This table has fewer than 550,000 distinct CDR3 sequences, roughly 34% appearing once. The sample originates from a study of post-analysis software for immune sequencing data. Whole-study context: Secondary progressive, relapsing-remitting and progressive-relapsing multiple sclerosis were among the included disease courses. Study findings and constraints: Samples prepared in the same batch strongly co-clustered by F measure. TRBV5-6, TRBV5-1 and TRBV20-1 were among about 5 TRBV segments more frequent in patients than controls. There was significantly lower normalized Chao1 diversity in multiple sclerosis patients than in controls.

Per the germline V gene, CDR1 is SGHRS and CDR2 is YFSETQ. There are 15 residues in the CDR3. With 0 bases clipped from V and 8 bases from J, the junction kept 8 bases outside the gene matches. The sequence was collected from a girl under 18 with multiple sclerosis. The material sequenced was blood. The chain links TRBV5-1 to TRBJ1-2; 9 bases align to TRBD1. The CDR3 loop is CASSLDPGTGKGYTF. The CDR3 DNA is TGCGCCAGCAGCTTGGATCCGGGGACAGGGAAGGGCTACACCTTC.